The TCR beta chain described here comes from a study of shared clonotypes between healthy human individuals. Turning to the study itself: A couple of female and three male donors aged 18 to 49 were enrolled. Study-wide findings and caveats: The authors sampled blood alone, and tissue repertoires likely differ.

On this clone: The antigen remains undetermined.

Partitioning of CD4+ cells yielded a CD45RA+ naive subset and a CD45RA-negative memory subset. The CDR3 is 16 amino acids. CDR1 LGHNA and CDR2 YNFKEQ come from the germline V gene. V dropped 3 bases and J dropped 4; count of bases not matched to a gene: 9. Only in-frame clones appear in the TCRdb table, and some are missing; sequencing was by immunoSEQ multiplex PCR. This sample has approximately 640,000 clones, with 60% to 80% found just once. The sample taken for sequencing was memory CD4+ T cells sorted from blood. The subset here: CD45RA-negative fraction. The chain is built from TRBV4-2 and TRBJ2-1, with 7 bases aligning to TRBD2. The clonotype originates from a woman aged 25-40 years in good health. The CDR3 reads CASSHGNAGAYNEQFF. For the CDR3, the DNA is TGTGCCAGCAGCCATGGCAATGCGGGAGCTTACAATGAGCAGTTCTTC.